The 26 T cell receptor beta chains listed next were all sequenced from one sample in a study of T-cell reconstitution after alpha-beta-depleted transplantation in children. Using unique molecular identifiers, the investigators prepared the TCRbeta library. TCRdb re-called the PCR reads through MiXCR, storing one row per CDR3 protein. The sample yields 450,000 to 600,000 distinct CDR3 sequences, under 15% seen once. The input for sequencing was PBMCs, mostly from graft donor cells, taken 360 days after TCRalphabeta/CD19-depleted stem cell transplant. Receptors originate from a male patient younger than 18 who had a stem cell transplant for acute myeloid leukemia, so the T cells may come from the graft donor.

The CDR3 coding sequence is TGTGCCAGCAGTAGGACAGCGGACGGCGATGAGCAGTTCTTC. Translating it yields CASSRTADGDEQFF. V usage is TRBV12-3 or TRBV12-4 and J usage is TRBJ2-1, with a tentative D call TRBD1 (6 bases). The CDR3 sequence is 14 residues long. Trimming took off 5 bases at V and 8 bases at J, with 16 bases between the two ends.

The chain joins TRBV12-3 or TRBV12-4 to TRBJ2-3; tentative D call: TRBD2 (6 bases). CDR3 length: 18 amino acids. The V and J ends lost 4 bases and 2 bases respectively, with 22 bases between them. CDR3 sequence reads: CASSSFGLLARLTDTQYF. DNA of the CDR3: TGTGCCAGCAGTTCCTTCGGACTACTCGCCCGTCTCACAGATACGCAGTATTTT.

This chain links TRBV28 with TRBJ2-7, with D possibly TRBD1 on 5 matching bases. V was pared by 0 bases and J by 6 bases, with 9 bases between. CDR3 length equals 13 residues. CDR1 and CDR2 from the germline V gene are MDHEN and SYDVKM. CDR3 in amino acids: CASSLWQGGEQYF. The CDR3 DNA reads TGTGCCAGCAGTTTATGGCAGGGTGGCGAGCAGTACTTC.

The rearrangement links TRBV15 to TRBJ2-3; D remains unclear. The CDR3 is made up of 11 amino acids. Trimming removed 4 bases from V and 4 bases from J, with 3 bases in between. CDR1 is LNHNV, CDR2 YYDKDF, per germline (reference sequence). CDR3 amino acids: CATSMADTQYF. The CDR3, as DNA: TGTGCCACCAGCATGGCAGATACGCAGTATTTT. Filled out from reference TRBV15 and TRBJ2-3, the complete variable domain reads DAMVIQNPRYQVTQFGKPVTLSCSQTLNHNVMYWYQQKSSQAPKLLFHYYDKDFNNEADTPDNFQSRRPNTSFCFLDIRSPGLGDTAMYLCATSMADTQYFGPGTRLTVL.

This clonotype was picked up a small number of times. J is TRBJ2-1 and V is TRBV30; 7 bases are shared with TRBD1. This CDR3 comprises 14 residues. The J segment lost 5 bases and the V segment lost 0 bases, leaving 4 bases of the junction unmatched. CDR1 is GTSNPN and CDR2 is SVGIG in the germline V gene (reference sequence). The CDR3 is CAWSVGTENNEQFF. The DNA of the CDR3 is TGTGCCTGGAGTGTCGGGACAGAAAACAATGAGCAGTTCTTC.

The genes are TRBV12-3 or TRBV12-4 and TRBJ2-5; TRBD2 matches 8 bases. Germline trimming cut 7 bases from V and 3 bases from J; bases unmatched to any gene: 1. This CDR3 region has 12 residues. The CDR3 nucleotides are TGTGCCAGCACACTAGCGGAAGAGACCCAGTACTTC. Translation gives CASTLAEETQYF.

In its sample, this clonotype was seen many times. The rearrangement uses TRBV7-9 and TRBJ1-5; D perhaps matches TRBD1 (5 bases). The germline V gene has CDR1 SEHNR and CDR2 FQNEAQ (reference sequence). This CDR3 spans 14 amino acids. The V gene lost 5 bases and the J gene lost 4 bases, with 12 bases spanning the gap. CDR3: CASSRVGGNQPQHF. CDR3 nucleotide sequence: TGTGCCAGCAGCCGGGTGGGGGGGAATCAGCCCCAGCATTTT.

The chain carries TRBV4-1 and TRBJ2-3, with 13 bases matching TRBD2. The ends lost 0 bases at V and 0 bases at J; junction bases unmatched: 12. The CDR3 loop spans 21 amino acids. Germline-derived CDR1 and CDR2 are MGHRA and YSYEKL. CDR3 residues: CASSQDVGLAGLIGSTDTQYF. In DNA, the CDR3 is TGCGCCAGCAGCCAAGATGTGGGACTAGCGGGACTAATTGGTAGCACAGATACGCAGTATTTT.

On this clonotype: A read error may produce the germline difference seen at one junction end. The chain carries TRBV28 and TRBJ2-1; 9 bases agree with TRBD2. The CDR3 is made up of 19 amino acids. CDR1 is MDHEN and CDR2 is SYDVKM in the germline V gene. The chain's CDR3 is CTSSLVRGRGTSFKNEQFF. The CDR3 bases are TGTACCAGCAGTTTAGTCCGGGGGCGCGGGACTAGCTTTAAAAATGAGCAGTTCTTC.

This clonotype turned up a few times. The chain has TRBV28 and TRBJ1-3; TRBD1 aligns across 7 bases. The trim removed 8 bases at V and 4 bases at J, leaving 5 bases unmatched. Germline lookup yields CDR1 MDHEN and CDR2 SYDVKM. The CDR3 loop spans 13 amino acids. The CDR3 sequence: CASDRQGGNTIYF. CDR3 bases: TGTGCCAGCGATCGACAGGGAGGAAACACCATATATTTT.

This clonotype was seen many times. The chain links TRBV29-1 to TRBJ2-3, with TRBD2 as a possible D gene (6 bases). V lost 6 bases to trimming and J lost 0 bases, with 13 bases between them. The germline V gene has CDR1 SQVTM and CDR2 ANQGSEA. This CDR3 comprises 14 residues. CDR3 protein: CSVIRGFSTDTQYF. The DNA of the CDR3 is TGCAGCGTCATTCGGGGGTTTAGCACAGATACGCAGTATTTT.

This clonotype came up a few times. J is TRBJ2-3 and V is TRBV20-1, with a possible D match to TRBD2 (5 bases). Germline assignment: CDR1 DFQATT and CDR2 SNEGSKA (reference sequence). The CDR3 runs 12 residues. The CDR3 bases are TGCATTTGTACTAGAGGCACAGATACGCAGTATTTT. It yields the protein CICTRGTDTQYF.

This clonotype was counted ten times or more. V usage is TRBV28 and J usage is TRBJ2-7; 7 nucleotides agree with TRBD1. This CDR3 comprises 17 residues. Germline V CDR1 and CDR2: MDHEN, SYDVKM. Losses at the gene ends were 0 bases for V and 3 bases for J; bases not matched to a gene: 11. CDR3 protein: CASSLWGTAGNHYEQYF. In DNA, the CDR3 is TGTGCCAGCAGTTTATGGGGGACAGCCGGAAACCACTACGAGCAGTACTTC.

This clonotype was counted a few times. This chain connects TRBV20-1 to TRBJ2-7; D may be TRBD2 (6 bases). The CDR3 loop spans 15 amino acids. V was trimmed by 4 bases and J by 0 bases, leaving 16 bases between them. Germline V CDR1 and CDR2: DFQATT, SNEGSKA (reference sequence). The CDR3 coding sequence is TGCAGTGCTACACGACTAGGTCCCTTCTCCTACGAGCAGTACTTC. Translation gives CSATRLGPFSYEQYF.

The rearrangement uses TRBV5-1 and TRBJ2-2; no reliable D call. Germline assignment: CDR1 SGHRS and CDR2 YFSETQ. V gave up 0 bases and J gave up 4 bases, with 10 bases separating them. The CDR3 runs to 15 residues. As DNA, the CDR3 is TGCGCCAGCAGCTTGGGCACCCTGGGCACCGGGGAGCTGTTTTTT. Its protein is CASSLGTLGTGELFF.

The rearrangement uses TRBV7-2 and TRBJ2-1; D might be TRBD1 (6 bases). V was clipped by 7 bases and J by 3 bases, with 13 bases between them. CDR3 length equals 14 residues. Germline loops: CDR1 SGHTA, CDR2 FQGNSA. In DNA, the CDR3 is TGTGCCAGCACCAAGGACAGAGTCTACAATGAGCAGTTCTTC. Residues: CASTKDRVYNEQFF. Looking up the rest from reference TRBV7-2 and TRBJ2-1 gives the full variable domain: GAGVSQSPSNKVTEKGKDVELRCDPISGHTALYWYRQSLGQGLEFLIYFQGNSAPDKSGLPSDRFSAERTGGSVSTLTIQRTQQEDSAVYLCASTKDRVYNEQFFGPGTRLTVL.

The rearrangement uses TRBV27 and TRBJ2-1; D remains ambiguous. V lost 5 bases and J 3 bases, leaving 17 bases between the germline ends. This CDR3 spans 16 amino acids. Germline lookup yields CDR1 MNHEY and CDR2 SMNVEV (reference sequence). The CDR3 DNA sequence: TGTGCCAGCAGTCCTACGTCGGTAGGGTTCTACAATGAGCAGTTCTTC. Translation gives CASSPTSVGFYNEQFF.

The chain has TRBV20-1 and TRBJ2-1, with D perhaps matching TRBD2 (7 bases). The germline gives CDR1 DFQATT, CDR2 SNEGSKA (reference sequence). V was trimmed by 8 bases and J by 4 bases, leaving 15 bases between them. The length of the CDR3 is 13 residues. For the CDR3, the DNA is TGCAGTCCCGGGGGGCCGAGATACAATGAGCAGTTCTTC. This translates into CSPGGPRYNEQFF.

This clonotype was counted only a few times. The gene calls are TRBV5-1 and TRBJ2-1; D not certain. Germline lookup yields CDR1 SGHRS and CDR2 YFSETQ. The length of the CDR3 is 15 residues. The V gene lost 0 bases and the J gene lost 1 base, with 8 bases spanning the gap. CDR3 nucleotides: TGCGCCAGCAGCTTGGTAGCAGATTCCTACAATGAGCAGTTCTTC. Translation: CASSLVADSYNEQFF.

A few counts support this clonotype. This CDR3 reads CSAREAVPSPLHF. The CDR3 coding sequence is TGCAGTGCTAGAGAGGCAGTCCCTTCACCCCTCCACTTT. V is TRBV20-1 and J is TRBJ1-6; no reliable D call. The CDR3 is made up of 13 amino acids. V lost 0 bases and J lost 9, with 9 bases in between. CDR1 and CDR2 (germline): DFQATT, SNEGSKA (reference sequence).

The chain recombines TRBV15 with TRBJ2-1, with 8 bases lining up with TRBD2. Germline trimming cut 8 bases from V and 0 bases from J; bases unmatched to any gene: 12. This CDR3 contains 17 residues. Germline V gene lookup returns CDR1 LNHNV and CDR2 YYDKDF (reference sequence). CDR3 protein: CATAAGEVGFSYNEQFF. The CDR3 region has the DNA TGTGCCACCGCAGCGGGAGAAGTTGGGTTCTCCTACAATGAGCAGTTCTTC. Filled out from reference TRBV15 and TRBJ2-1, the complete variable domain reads DAMVIQNPRYQVTQFGKPVTLSCSQTLNHNVMYWYQQKSSQAPKLLFHYYDKDFNNEADTPDNFQSRRPNTSFCFLDIRSPGLGDTAMYLCATAAGEVGFSYNEQFFGPGTRLTVL.

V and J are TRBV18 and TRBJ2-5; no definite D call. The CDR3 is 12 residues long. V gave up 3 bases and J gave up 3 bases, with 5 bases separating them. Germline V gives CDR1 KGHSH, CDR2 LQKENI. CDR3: CASSPQEETQYF. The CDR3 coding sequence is TGTGCCAGCTCACCCCAAGAAGAGACCCAGTACTTC.

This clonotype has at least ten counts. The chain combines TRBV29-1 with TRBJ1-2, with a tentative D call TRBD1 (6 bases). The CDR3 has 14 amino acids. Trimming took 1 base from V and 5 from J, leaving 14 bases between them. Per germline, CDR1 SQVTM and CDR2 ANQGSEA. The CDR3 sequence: CSVEAMTGLYGYTF. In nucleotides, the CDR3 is TGCAGCGTTGAAGCCATGACAGGCCTGTATGGCTACACCTTC. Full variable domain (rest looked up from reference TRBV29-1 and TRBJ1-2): SAVISQKPSRDICQRGTSLTIQCQVDSQVTMMFWYRQQPGQSLTLIATANQGSEATYESGFVIDKFPISRPNLTFSTLTVSNMSPEDSSIYLCSVEAMTGLYGYTFGSGTRLTVV.

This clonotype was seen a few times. The chain's CDR3 is CASSLFGRAGGIDEQFF. The CDR3 DNA is TGTGCCAGCAGCTTATTCGGGAGGGCAGGGGGCATCGATGAGCAGTTCTTC. The chain recombines TRBV7-3 with TRBJ2-1; D tentatively fits TRBD1 or TRBD2 (8 bases each). The CDR3 has 17 amino acids. V gave up 2 bases and J gave up 8 bases, with 22 bases separating them. Germline values: CDR1 SGHTA, CDR2 FQGTGA. The whole variable domain, filled in from reference TRBV7-3 and TRBJ2-1, reads GAGVSQTPSNKVTEKGKYVELRCDPISGHTALYWYRQSLGQGPEFLIYFQGTGAADDSGLPNDRFFAVRPEGSVSTLKIQRTERGDSAVYLCASSLFGRAGGIDEQFFGPGTRLTVL.

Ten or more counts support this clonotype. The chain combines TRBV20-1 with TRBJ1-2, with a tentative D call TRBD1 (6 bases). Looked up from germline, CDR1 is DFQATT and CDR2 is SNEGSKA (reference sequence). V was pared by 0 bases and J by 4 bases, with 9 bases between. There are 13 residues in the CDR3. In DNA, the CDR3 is TGCAGTGCTAGAGAACAGGGAAGCTATGGCTACACCTTC. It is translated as CSAREQGSYGYTF.

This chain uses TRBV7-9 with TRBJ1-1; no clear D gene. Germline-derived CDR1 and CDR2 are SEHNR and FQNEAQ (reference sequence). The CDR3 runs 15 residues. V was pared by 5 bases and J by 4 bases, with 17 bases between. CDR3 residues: CASSLQSAPLTEAFF. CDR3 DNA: TGTGCCAGCAGCCTCCAGTCGGCCCCGCTCACTGAAGCTTTCTTT.